The 15 T cell receptor beta chains reported below all come from one sample, sequenced in a study of blood T cell dynamics during melanoma immunotherapy. Stated time point: pre-treatment baseline. Profiling relied on immunoSEQ multiplex PCR, and the TCRdb table lists in-frame clones only, not all of them. This sample has approximately 15,000 clones, with around 85% found just once. The specimen comprised blood, sampled from a patient treated with checkpoint blockade. The receptors originated from a human donor with melanoma.

The chain combines TRBV29-1 with TRBJ2-7; the D call may be TRBD1 or TRBD2 (6 bases each). CDR1 SQVTM and CDR2 ANQGSEA come from the germline V gene. Deletions cut 1 base from V and 0 bases from J, with 22 bases between. The CDR3 extends over 18 amino acids. CDR3 coding DNA: TGCAGCGTTGAAGGACTTCAGGCGGGGACAAAAAGCTCCTACGAGCAGTACTTC. Translated: CSVEGLQAGTKSSYEQYF.

The V gene is TRBV5-1, the J gene TRBJ2-3; no firm D call. This CDR3 has 15 residues. Germline CDR1 SGHRS, CDR2 YFSETQ. The V end lost 2 bases, the J end lost 0 bases, and 10 bases lay between the germline ends. This CDR3 is CASSFGLSSTDTQYF. The CDR3 DNA reads as TGCGCCAGCAGCTTTGGTCTATCTAGCACAGATACGCAGTATTTT.

This chain connects TRBV13 to TRBJ2-7, with D unresolved. CDR1 PRHDT and CDR2 FYEKMQ come from the germline V gene (reference sequence). This CDR3 is built from 12 residues. V shed 5 bases and J shed 7 bases, with 12 bases lying between them. CDR3 sequence: CASSRDVREQYF. The CDR3 DNA is TGTGCCAGCAGCCGCGACGTGAGGGAGCAGTACTTC.

This rearrangement joins TRBV9 to TRBJ1-4; TRBD1 is a possible D gene (5 bases). V lost 4 bases and J 1 base, leaving 11 bases between the germline ends. In germline, CDR1 is SGDLS, CDR2 YYNGEE. The CDR3 totals 15 residues. The CDR3, as DNA: TGTGCCAGCAGCAGGGGTTGGGAAACTAATGAAAAACTGTTTTTT. This encodes CASSRGWETNEKLFF. The whole variable domain, remainder taken from reference TRBV9 and TRBJ1-4, is DSGVTQTPKHLITATGQRVTLRCSPRSGDLSVYWYQQSLDQGLQFLIQYYNGEERAKGNILERFSAQQFPDLHSELNLSSLELGDSALYFCASSRGWETNEKLFFGSGTQLSVL.

The rearrangement uses TRBV6-5 and TRBJ1-2, with D unresolved. Germline V gene lookup returns CDR1 MNHEY and CDR2 SVGAGI. Trimming stripped 0 bases from V and 0 bases from J, with 2 bases between. CDR3 length: 13 residues. Here the CDR3 reads CASSYSPNYGYTF. The CDR3, as DNA: TGTGCCAGCAGTTACTCACCTAACTATGGCTACACCTTC.

The gene calls are TRBV7-9 and TRBJ1-6; D is uncertain. Germline assignment: CDR1 SEHNR and CDR2 FQNEAQ (reference sequence). V was shortened by 5 bases and J by 6 bases, with 11 bases between the two germline ends. This CDR3 has 14 amino acids. CDR3: CASSDASLNSPLHF. The CDR3 DNA reads as TGTGCCAGCAGCGACGCCAGCCTTAATTCACCCCTCCACTTT.

CDR3 loop: CASSGGLREDTQYF. The CDR3 DNA reads TGTGCCAGTAGTGGGGGACTCCGCGAAGATACGCAGTATTTT. The chain uses TRBV19 and TRBJ2-3; possible D gene TRBD2, 6 bases. Germline CDR1 LNHDA, CDR2 SQIVND (reference sequence). The CDR3 runs 14 residues. Between the trimmed V and J ends, which lost 5 bases and 5 bases, there was a span of 14 bases.

V usage is TRBV28 and J usage is TRBJ2-7; D might be TRBD2 (7 bases). Looked up from germline, CDR1 is MDHEN and CDR2 is SYDVKM. The CDR3 length is 13 residues. Deletions cut 6 bases from V and 5 bases from J, with 14 bases between. CDR3: CASSGGQRNEQYF. CDR3 bases: TGTGCCAGCAGCGGGGGGCAGAGGAACGAGCAGTACTTC.

This rearrangement joins TRBV2 to TRBJ1-1; D is perhaps TRBD1 (5 bases). V lost 5 bases and J 0 bases, leaving 16 bases between the germline ends. CDR3 length equals 16 residues. CDR1 and CDR2 from the germline V gene are SNHLY and FYNNEI. The CDR3 sequence is CASSPGTLYLNTEAFF. CDR3 nucleotides: TGTGCCAGCAGTCCCGGGACCCTATATTTGAACACTGAAGCTTTCTTT.

This CDR3 is CASSLLGTSGETQYF. In nucleotides, the CDR3 is TGCGCCAGCAGCTTGCTCGGGACTAGCGGAGAGACCCAGTACTTC. The chain has TRBV5-1 and TRBJ2-5; 11 bases are a match to TRBD2. CDR1 and CDR2 (germline): SGHRS, YFSETQ. The CDR3 totals 15 residues. The trim removed 1 base at V and 4 bases at J, leaving 3 bases unmatched.

The rearrangement uses TRBV6-5 and TRBJ2-7; 11 bases line up with TRBD1. CDR1 is MNHEY, CDR2 SVGAGI, per germline. V lost 5 bases, J lost 5 bases, and 5 bases stayed unmatched. The CDR3 sequence is 14 residues long. CDR3 nucleotide sequence: TGTGCCAGCAGTCCCGGACAGGGGGCGGACGAGCAGTACTTC. It is translated as CASSPGQGADEQYF.

The V call is TRBV2, the J call TRBJ2-5, with D perhaps TRBD2 (5 bases). Trimming took off 7 bases at V and 5 bases at J, with 14 bases between the two ends. The CDR3 runs 13 residues. The germline V gene has CDR1 SNHLY and CDR2 FYNNEI. CDR3 sequence: CASNAGGRETQYF. CDR3 coding DNA: TGTGCCAGCAATGCGGGTGGACGGGAGACCCAGTACTTC.

The chain uses TRBV11-3 and TRBJ2-1; the match to TRBD1 covers 8 bases. Germline trimming cut 3 bases from V and 6 bases from J; bases unmatched to any gene: 7. The CDR3 loop spans 15 amino acids. Germline V gives CDR1 SGHNT, CDR2 YENEEA. CDR3 sequence: CASSFTGGSGNEQFF. The DNA for the CDR3 is TGTGCCAGCAGCTTCACAGGGGGTTCGGGCAATGAGCAGTTCTTC.

As DNA, the CDR3 is TGTGCCAGCAGCGTCTTACAGAACCAAGAGACCCAGTACTTC. As protein: CASSVLQNQETQYF. The V gene is TRBV9, the J gene TRBJ2-5; D is unclear. CDR1 is SGDLS, CDR2 YYNGEE, per germline. This CDR3 has 14 residues. V was shortened by 2 bases and J by 0 bases, with 8 bases between the two germline ends.

The chain uses TRBV4-1 and TRBJ2-5; D unresolved. Trimming pared 4 bases from V and 5 bases from J, leaving 23 bases between. There are 17 residues in the CDR3. Germline V gene data show CDR1 as MGHRA and CDR2 as YSYEKL. The CDR3 here is CASSPRYPTTPPETQYF. CDR3 coding DNA: TGCGCCAGCAGCCCCCGATACCCGACAACCCCACCCGAGACCCAGTACTTC.